This T cell receptor beta chain comes out of a study of blood T cell repertoires in COVID-19. At the level of the study: Whether acute or convalescent, the COVID-19 samples came from the United States, Italy and Spain. The cDNA or gDNA used as material had been derived from T cells, B-cell-depleted T cells, or PBMCs.

Under the authors' procedure: Reference gene primer amplification gave estimated nucleated cell counts. Assay used: immunoSEQ multiplex PCR; TCRdb lists only in-frame clones, some missing. The V and J calls and the clone size are those of that table, but D and trimming were determined from the DNA. The table shows tens of thousands of clones, with over 60% occurring only once. V dropped 2 bases and J dropped 3; count of bases not matched to a gene: 3. CDR3 length equals 15 residues. CDR1 is KGHSH and CDR2 is LQKENI in the germline V gene. The chain uses TRBV18 and TRBJ1-2; TRBD1 aligns across 10 bases. Sequencing input: peripheral blood. The sequence was collected from a man in his sixties or seventies with acute or convalescent COVID-19. CDR3 protein: CASSPTGTGDYGYTF. The CDR3 DNA reads TGTGCCAGCTCACCAACCGGGACAGGGGACTATGGCTACACCTTC.